The entry below describes one TCR beta chain. Its specificity is unknown. The data originate from a study of T cell clusters in autoimmune cytopenias. Background on the study: A median of about 52,000 TRB reads per sample yielded a median around 2,500 distinct clonotypes. Findings of the study overall: No cluster-lack signature appeared between secondary cytopenia and chronic lymphocytic leukemia patients, apparently due to lymphoma masking. Compared with active autoimmune hepatitis patients, healthy donors showed approximately 3.3-fold more exclusive TRB clusters. TRB repertoire shifts in secondary cytopenia and chronic lymphocytic leukemia mostly reflected lymphoma, not autoimmunity.

Multiplex touch-down PCR amplified TRB using TRB-A and TRB-B pools in one tube. TCRdb reprocessed the multiplex PCR reads, with one entry per CDR3 protein and no DNA. In all, the sample yields several thousand distinct CDR3 sequences. TRB was amplified from around 250 ng of peripheral blood genomic DNA per sample. The TCR originated in a human donor with an autoimmune cytopenia or autoimmune hepatitis (not recorded which). Specimen: peripheral blood.

CDR3 residues: CAWSGAGWKNTIYF. The chain couples TRBV30 to TRBJ1-3. Germline-derived CDR1 and CDR2 are GTSNPN and SVGIG (reference sequence). The CDR3 has 14 residues.